The TCR beta chain under discussion was sequenced for a study of cytomegalovirus exposure and HLA in healthy donors. The CDR3 totals 15 residues. Germline V gene lookup returns CDR1 MNHNS and CDR2 SASEGT. V was clipped by 6 bases and J by 6 bases; unmatched bases: 12. PCR involved 60 Vbeta and 13 Jbeta primers. Here immunoSEQ multiplex PCR was the method, and the copy in TCRdb shows in-frame clones only, minus some. The sample yields about 140,000 clones, more than 75% seen once. The source of this sequence is a man between 18 and 29 years old in good health and CMV-seropositive. This chain uses TRBV6-1 with TRBJ1-2; 8 positions agree with TRBD1. What was sequenced was PBMCs. DNA for the CDR3: TGTGCCAGCAGGACTTTACAGGGGGATAGTGATGGCTACACCTTC. Residues: CASRTLQGDSDGYTF.